Below are 12 T cell receptor beta chains sequenced from a single sample in a study of cytomegalovirus exposure and HLA in healthy donors. This PCR relied on a set of 60 Vbeta primers and 13 Jbeta primers. Data came from immunoSEQ multiplex PCR; TCRdb stores just in-frame clones and leaves some out. In the table there are 130,000 to 150,000 clones, roughly 75% of which are singletons. Sequenced input: PBMCs. The receptors here all came from a middle-aged man in good health and CMV-seropositive.

The chain recombines TRBV6-6 with TRBJ1-3; D is uncertain. Germline loops: CDR1 MNHNY, CDR2 SVGAGI (reference sequence). This CDR3 region has 15 residues. Trimming removed 0 bases from V and 0 bases from J, with 6 bases in between. The CDR3: CASSYSSSSGNTIYF. CDR3 sequence (DNA): TGTGCCAGCAGTTACTCCTCGAGCTCTGGAAACACCATATATTTT.

The rearrangement joins TRBV10-2 to TRBJ1-6, with 8 bases that match TRBD1. The V segment lost 6 bases and the J segment 8 bases; nucleotides outside the gene matches: 6. The V gene's germline CDR1 is WSHSY and CDR2 SAAADI. This CDR3 is 14 amino acids long. The CDR3 DNA reads as TGCGCCAGCAGAGTGACAGGGGTTGATTCACCCCTCCACTTT. Residues: CASRVTGVDSPLHF.

The chain uses TRBV28 and TRBJ1-4; TRBD1 might be the D (5 bases). V was shortened by 2 bases and J by 5 bases, with 12 bases between the two germline ends. The CDR3 loop spans 15 amino acids. Germline lookup yields CDR1 MDHEN and CDR2 SYDVKM. The CDR3 DNA is TGTGCCAGCAGTTTAGGGCAGGGCCGGAATGAAAAACTGTTTTTT. Its protein product is CASSLGQGRNEKLFF.

The chain is built from TRBV30 and TRBJ2-3, with D perhaps TRBD2 (6 bases). This CDR3 spans 15 amino acids. Germline CDR1 reads GTSNPN; CDR2 reads SVGIG (reference sequence). The V gene lost 3 bases and the J gene lost 2 bases, with 15 bases spanning the gap. The CDR3 DNA follows: TGTGCCTGGAGAGGGGAGCGGGTTAACACAGATACGCAGTATTTT. It encodes CAWRGERVNTDTQYF. The entire variable domain, with the rest obtained from reference TRBV30 and TRBJ2-3, is as follows: SQTIHQWPATLVQPVGSPLSLECTVEGTSNPNLYWYRQAAGRGLQLLFYSVGIGQISSEVPQNLSASRPQDRQFILSSKKLLLSDSGFYLCAWRGERVNTDTQYFGPGTRLTVL.

This clone was counted only a few times. The J gene is TRBJ1-5, the V gene TRBV4-3; no reliable D call. With 4 bases removed from V and 0 bases from J, the gap between germline ends came to 13 bases. The CDR3 sequence is 16 residues long. Germline CDR1 and CDR2: LGHNA and YSLEER. CDR3 nucleotides: TGCGCCAGCAGCCCCAGTATTCAGGATAGCAATCAGCCCCAGCATTTT. Its protein product is CASSPSIQDSNQPQHF.

The chain uses TRBV10-1 and TRBJ2-1; 16 bases match TRBD2. This CDR3 is 20 amino acids long. The V gene's germline CDR1 is WNHNN and CDR2 SYGVQD (reference sequence). V lost 6 bases, J lost 4 bases, and 15 bases stayed unmatched. The CDR3 sequence: CASRGLAGGPSPRQYNEQFF. In DNA, the CDR3 is TGCGCCAGCAGGGGACTAGCGGGGGGGCCTTCCCCACGCCAATACAATGAGCAGTTCTTC.

This clone was detected only a few times. This chain connects TRBV7-9 to TRBJ1-4, with 9 positions matching TRBD1. In germline, CDR1 is SEHNR, CDR2 FQNEAQ (reference sequence). Trimming cost V 7 bases and J 6 bases; bases outside gene matches: 12. This CDR3 has 16 residues. The CDR3 region has the DNA TGTGCCAGCATCCTAACTACGGACAGGGGATATGAAAAACTGTTTTTT. Translated: CASILTTDRGYEKLFF.

This chain connects TRBV5-6 to TRBJ2-5; TRBD1 matches at 7 bases. The V segment lost 4 bases and the J segment 3 bases; nucleotides outside the gene matches: 9. The CDR3 totals 15 residues. The germline V gene encodes CDR1 SGHDT and CDR2 YYEEEE. This CDR3 reads CASSPLATGEETQYF. CDR3 nucleotide sequence: TGTGCCAGCAGCCCGCTCGCCACAGGGGAAGAGACCCAGTACTTC.

The J gene is TRBJ1-2, the V gene TRBV30, with D uncertain. Germline V lookup: CDR1 GTSNPN, CDR2 SVGIG (reference sequence). The CDR3 contains 14 residues. Trimming stripped 0 bases from V and 4 bases from J, with 12 bases between. This CDR3 is CAWSVPGLGYGYTF. In nucleotides, the CDR3 is TGTGCCTGGAGTGTCCCAGGATTGGGCTATGGCTACACCTTC.

The rearrangement links TRBV9 to TRBJ1-2; 9 bases agree with TRBD1. CDR3 length: 14 residues. J lost 5 bases, V lost 7 bases, and 9 bases had no gene match. The germline gives CDR1 SGDLS, CDR2 YYNGEE. CDR3 sequence (DNA): TGTGCCAGCGTACCGGGACAGGGACCTTATGGCTACACCTTC. This codes for CASVPGQGPYGYTF.

The genes are TRBV5-1 and TRBJ2-1, with D maybe TRBD1 (6 bases). The germline CDR1 and CDR2 sequences are SGHRS and YFSETQ. V was shortened by 4 bases and J by 3 bases, with 20 bases between the two germline ends. The CDR3 spans 17 residues. CDR3 DNA: TGCGCCAGCAGCAGCGATTCACAGGGACCCATCTACAATGAGCAGTTCTTC. Translation: CASSSDSQGPIYNEQFF.

This clone was observed a single time. The chain employs TRBV9 and TRBJ2-2; 7 bases match TRBD1. J gave up 4 bases and V 7 bases, and 7 bases lay outside the gene matches. Germline V gives CDR1 SGDLS, CDR2 YYNGEE. This CDR3 region has 14 residues. CDR3 DNA: TGTGCCAGCGGGGAACAGGGGACCACCGGGGAGCTGTTTTTT. Translating gives CASGEQGTTGELFF.